The clone carrying this T cell receptor (beta chain) was detected a few times. Its specificity is unknown. Multiplex PCR with BIOMED2 TRB-A/B primer pools amplified TRB rearrangements. TCRdb ran MiXCR on the multiplex PCR reads and lists one entry per CDR3 protein. The sample shows just over 7,000 distinct CDR3 sequences, around 31% of them seen only once. This entry comes from a study of T and B cells in COVID-19 patients. Study overall: Median age was 34 years in the recovered cohort and about 67 years in the active-infection cohort. Critical illness requiring mechanical ventilation or extracorporeal membrane oxygenation affected about 65% of the 20 active-infection patients.

From blood, roughly 220-550 ng of genomic DNA served as TRB template. Trimming removed 2 bases at V and 0 bases at J, with 9 bases between. CDR1 and CDR2 (germline): SGHKS, YYEKEE (reference sequence). This CDR3 has 14 amino acids. Whole-study findings and limits: Blood from mildly ill patients while symptomatic, and early samples from severe cases, were scarce.

This clonotype was sampled from a human donor with active COVID-19. The V and J genes are TRBV5-5 and TRBJ2-7, with no clear D. Specimen: blood. The CDR3 bases are TGTGCCAGCAGCTTATCATCAGTCTCCTACGAGCAGTACTTC. Protein: CASSLSSVSYEQYF.